This TCR beta chain comes out of a study of cytomegalovirus exposure and HLA in healthy donors. Study-wide results and limits: A missense DCLRE1C variant was associated with V- and J-gene trimming of TCR beta chains in a later analysis, and an independent cohort replicated the association. Most subjects had HLA-A and HLA-B alleles reportedly predicted accurately by TCR beta sequences. CMV antigen specificity of a few CMV-associated chains was confirmed in vitro.

A multiplex PCR was run with 60 Vbeta primers and 13 Jbeta primers. Sequencing used immunoSEQ multiplex PCR; TCRdb keeps in-frame clones, though not all of them. The sample carries around 150,000 clones, nearly 80% recorded once. Trimming removed 6 bases from V and 5 bases from J; junction bases left unmatched: 13. This CDR3 is built from 16 residues. CDR1 and CDR2 from the germline V gene are KGHSH and LQKENI. Notes on this clone: Its cognate antigen is unknown.

The sample comprised PBMCs. This sequence was found in a man between 50 and 59 years old in good health and CMV-seropositive. The rearrangement uses TRBV18 and TRBJ1-1; 9 bases are shared with TRBD1. CDR3 loop: CASSRTGGWMGTEAFF. The CDR3 region has the DNA TGTGCCAGCTCCCGCACAGGGGGCTGGATGGGAACTGAAGCTTTCTTT.